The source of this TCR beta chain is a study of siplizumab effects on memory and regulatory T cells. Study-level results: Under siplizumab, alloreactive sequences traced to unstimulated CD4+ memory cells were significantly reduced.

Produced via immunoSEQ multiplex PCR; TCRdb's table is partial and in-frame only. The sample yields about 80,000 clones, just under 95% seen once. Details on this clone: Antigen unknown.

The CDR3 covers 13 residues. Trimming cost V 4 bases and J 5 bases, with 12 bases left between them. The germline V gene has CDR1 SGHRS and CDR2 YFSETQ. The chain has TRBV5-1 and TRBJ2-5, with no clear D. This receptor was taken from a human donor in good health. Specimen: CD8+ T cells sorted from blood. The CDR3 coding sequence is TGCGCCAGCAGCCGGCCACAGAGGGAGACCCAGTACTTC. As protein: CASSRPQRETQYF.